This T cell receptor beta chain was captured by sequencing in a study of human versus mouse CDR3 diversity and MHC coevolution. The table came from immunoSEQ multiplex PCR; TCRdb's copy has only in-frame clones and leaves some out. The sample has about 83,000 clones; around 90% are singletons. V lost 5 bases and J lost 0, with 14 bases in between. The CDR3 has 15 amino acids. CDR1 is SEHNR, CDR2 FQNEAQ, per germline (reference sequence). This sequence was found in a person aged 25-75 years in good health. Sequencing input: naive CD4+ T cells from blood. Subset here: CD45RO-negative CD62L-positive naive CD4 T cells. This sequence joins TRBV7-9 and TRBJ2-7; tentatively, D is TRBD1 (5 bases). CDR3 bases: TGTGCCAGCAGCCGCTCTCTGGGGCGCTCCTACGAGCAGTACTTC. It yields the protein CASSRSLGRSYEQYF.